This TCR beta chain was retrieved from a study of blood T cell repertoires in COVID-19. About the study: Both acute and convalescent COVID-19 samples were obtained from the United States, Italy and Spain. The cDNA or gDNA used as material had been derived from T cells, B-cell-depleted T cells, or PBMCs.

The ends were cut back, 5 bases at V and 8 bases at J, with 14 bases in the middle. This CDR3 is built from 14 residues. CDR1 and CDR2 (germline): SGHRS, YFSETQ. Study processing details: Scientists estimated how many nucleated cells there were by amplifying reference gene primers. Libraries were prepared by immunoSEQ multiplex PCR; TCRdb keeps only in-frame clonotypes and omits some of them. That table supplies the V and J calls and clone size; D and trimming were determined from the DNA. The table includes about 38,000 clones, roughly nine tenths detected once. Those enrolled in Seattle joined during active infection and were followed longitudinally afterward.

The chain is built from TRBV5-1 and TRBJ1-6; tentatively, D is TRBD1 (6 bases). This TCR was recovered from a man aged 60 to 75 with COVID-19, enrolled during active disease. The sequencing input was peripheral blood. The CDR3 sequence is CASRLRGSDSPLHF. CDR3 nucleotide sequence: TGCGCCAGCAGACTCAGGGGTTCTGATTCACCCCTCCACTTT.